The present T cell receptor (beta chain) was sequenced within a study of shared clonotypes between healthy human individuals. Study-level points and caveats: It was expected that sequencing depth would affect clonotype sharing among donors.

As concerns this clone: Its antigen is still unknown. Other DNA sequences of this sample code for an identical CDR3.

This CDR3 is built from 13 residues. Trimming removed 1 base from V and 3 bases from J, with 6 bases in between. Germline V gene data show CDR1 as SGHTA and CDR2 as FQGNSA. Profiled with immunoSEQ multiplex PCR; TCRdb holds only in-frame clones, not every one. The sample lists 470,000 or so clones; about 72% were seen once. The chain combines TRBV7-2 with TRBJ1-1, with D unresolved. This TCR was sampled from a woman in her 40s in good health. Some clones in this sample may be carry-over from other donors' samples. Sequencing was done on a sample of PBMCs. CDR3 nucleotide sequence: TGTGCCAGCAGCTTAGTTGGTGACACTGAAGCTTTCTTT. Translation gives CASSLVGDTEAFF.